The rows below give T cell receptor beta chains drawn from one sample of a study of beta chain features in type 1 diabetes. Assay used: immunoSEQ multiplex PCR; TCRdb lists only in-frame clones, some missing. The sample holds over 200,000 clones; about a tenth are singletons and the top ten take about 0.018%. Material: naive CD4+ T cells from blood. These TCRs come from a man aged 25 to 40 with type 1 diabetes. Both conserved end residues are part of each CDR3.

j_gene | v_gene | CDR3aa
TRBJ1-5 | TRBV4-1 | CASSQVGRVGQPQHF
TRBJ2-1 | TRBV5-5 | CASSFGQVASYNEQFF
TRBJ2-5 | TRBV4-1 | CASSLGTGQETQYF
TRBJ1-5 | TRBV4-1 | CASSQEAGAGSNQPQHF
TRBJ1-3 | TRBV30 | CAWSVTGNTIYF
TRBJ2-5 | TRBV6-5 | CASSWGLGFGETQYF
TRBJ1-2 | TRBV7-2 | CASSLNTGGYTF
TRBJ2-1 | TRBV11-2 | CASSLGLGNEQFF
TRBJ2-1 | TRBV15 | CATWGTSGLGGNEQFF
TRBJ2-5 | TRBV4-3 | CASSQNQRGETQYF
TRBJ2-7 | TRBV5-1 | CASSLATTGGHEQYF
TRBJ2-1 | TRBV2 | CAIPQGQGAYNEQFF
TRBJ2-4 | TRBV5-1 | CASSSGGAGTPSEYF
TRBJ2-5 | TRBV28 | CASSGGQYKRAYF
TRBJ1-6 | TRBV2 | CASRGTGGNYNSPLHF
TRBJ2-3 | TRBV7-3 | CASSFVSGSDTQYF
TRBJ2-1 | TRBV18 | CASSPNRGSYNEQFF
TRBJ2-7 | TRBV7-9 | CASGPGGYEQYF
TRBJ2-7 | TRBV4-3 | CASSQDYGAPYEQYF
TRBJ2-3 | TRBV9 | CASSVGGNTDTQYF
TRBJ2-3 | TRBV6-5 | CASSYRGLPLGDTQYF
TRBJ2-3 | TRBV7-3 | CASSLRAPDTQYF
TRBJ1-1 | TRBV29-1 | CSVEDLGGNTEAFF
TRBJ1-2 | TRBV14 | CASSQEQGGHGYTF
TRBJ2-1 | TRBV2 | CASSTTGATYNEQFF
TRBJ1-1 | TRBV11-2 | CASSRQQVMGTEAFF
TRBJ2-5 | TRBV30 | CAWSDGLAGFQETQYF
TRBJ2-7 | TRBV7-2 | CASSLRRGSLRGQYF
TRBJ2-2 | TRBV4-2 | CASSRQQNTGELFF
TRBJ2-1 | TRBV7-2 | CASSLEVRSEQFF
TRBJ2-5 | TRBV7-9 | CASSLGGGARRGETQYF
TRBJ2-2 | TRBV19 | CASSTGQGGTGELFF
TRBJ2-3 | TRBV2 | CASRRFGSTDTQYF
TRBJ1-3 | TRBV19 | CASSMWPLSGNTIYF
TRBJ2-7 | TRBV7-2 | CASRPYREDEQYF
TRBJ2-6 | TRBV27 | CASSWGGAGANVLTF
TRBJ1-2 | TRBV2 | CASIRTGNYGYTF
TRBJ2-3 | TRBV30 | CAWSSADTQYF
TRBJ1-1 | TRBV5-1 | CASSASGGSEAFF
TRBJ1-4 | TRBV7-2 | CASSPKTGDGEKLFF
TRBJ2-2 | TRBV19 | CASLRGGLDTGELFF
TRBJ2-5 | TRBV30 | CAWSSTTRRGETQYF
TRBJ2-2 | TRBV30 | CAWGGAGLSGELFF
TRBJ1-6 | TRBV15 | CATSRHSSSPLHF
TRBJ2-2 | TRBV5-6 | CASSLVLGGRGTGELFF
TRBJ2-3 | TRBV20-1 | CSPRGADTQYF
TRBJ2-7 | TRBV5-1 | CASSLVSGYEQYF
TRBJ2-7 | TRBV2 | CASSGRGEDEQYF
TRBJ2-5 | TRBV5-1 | CASSLASGGETQYF
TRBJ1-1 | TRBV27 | CASSWREGTEAFF
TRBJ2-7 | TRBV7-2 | CASSLYPTAGSYEQYF